This T cell receptor beta chain was recorded in a study of T cells after yellow fever vaccination. Study at large: Low-cell-number fractions underwent preparation using SMART-Seq v4 Ultra Low Input. Points from the study as a whole: The CD4 and CD8 compartments had a small share of their clonotypes in common. Abundant clonotypes (contaminants from the bulk population) could be present in FACS-sorted repertoires.

TCRdb itself ran the 5' RACE reads through MiXCR, one entry per CDR3 protein. Of a few hundred thousand distinct CDR3 sequences listed, about a sixth are singletons. This clonotype showed up just a few times. The antigen remains unidentified. Trimming cost V 4 bases and J 3 bases, with 7 bases left between them. The CDR3 totals 13 residues. Germline assignment: CDR1 SGHTA and CDR2 FQGNSA. The chain couples TRBV7-2 to TRBJ2-1; tentative D call: TRBD2 (6 bases). The sample consisted of PBMCs, taken 5 to 6 days after the first yellow fever vaccination. This receptor was taken from a man aged 18 to 30 who received the YFV17D yellow fever vaccine. CDR3 DNA: TGTGCCAGCAGCTCGGACTACTACAATGAGCAGTTCTTC. Residues: CASSSDYYNEQFF.